A selection of T cell receptor beta chains follows, all from one sample in a study of cytomegalovirus exposure and HLA in healthy donors. Profiling relied on immunoSEQ multiplex PCR, and the TCRdb table lists in-frame clones only, not all of them. The sample contains some 130,000 clones, under 80% of which appear only once. Input material: PBMCs. These receptors were taken from a woman aged 45-59 years in good health and CMV-seropositive. CDR3s include the opening cysteine and the closing phenylalanine or tryptophan. Rows give clone size only sometimes, using once, few, many, or a class for an expanded clone.

j_gene,abundance,v_gene,CDR3aa
TRBJ2-7,NA,TRBV28,CASSSSGHLSSYEQYF
TRBJ1-4,NA,TRBV2,CASSFGQGPNEKLFF
TRBJ1-4,NA,TRBV27,CASSRSQGLRNEKLFF
TRBJ2-7,NA,TRBV5-5,CASSLIGTGAIYEQYF
TRBJ1-4,once,TRBV29-1,CSGKRGNEKLFF
TRBJ2-1,NA,TRBV5-1,CASSLGGRGDSYNEQFF
TRBJ2-3,NA,TRBV11-3,CASSLEGGTDTQYF
TRBJ1-1,NA,TRBV30,CAWSVQTGETEAFF
TRBJ2-7,NA,TRBV13,CASESRDRGSYEQYF
TRBJ2-1,NA,TRBV9,CASSVGGGTYNEQFF
TRBJ1-3,NA,TRBV7-2,CASSLAVGGTFGNTIYF
TRBJ2-7,NA,TRBV6-5,CASSYAEGSGEQYF
TRBJ2-2,NA,TRBV18,CASSPTGDTGELFF
TRBJ1-6,once,TRBV11-2,CASRGTQGWDSPLHF
TRBJ1-6,NA,TRBV30,CAFTGSYNSPLHF
TRBJ2-5,NA,TRBV5-1,CASSLGAGGSETQYF
TRBJ2-7,few,TRBV18,CASSPRGGQQLGEQYF
TRBJ2-1,NA,TRBV11-3,CASSPRTSGGDVNYNEQFF
TRBJ1-3,NA,TRBV27,CASRTTMSGNTIYF
TRBJ2-1,NA,TRBV27,CASSIGGQWTVEQFF
TRBJ1-5,NA,TRBV7-9,CASSGSRYNQPQHF
TRBJ2-3,NA,TRBV27,CASSHSGGSTDTQYF
TRBJ2-7,NA,TRBV2,CASSALPGRYEQYF
TRBJ1-4,NA,TRBV28,CASSSRTEAEEKLFF
TRBJ1-2,NA,TRBV6-1,CASNMAGRDGYTF
TRBJ1-1,NA,TRBV30,CAWSPIGGYPARNTEAFF
TRBJ2-7,NA,TRBV15,CATSRAQGLAYEQYF
TRBJ1-1,few,TRBV29-1,CSVAGDTEAFF
TRBJ1-1,few,TRBV18,CASSEALNTEAFF
TRBJ2-1,NA,TRBV6-4,CASSASGGVNEQFF
TRBJ1-6,NA,TRBV5-5,CASSISGTDSPLHF
TRBJ2-5,NA,TRBV29-1,CSVPSPGETQYF
TRBJ2-1,NA,TRBV25-1,CASSEYSGSTDEQFF
TRBJ1-2,NA,TRBV2,CASSVGGAGGGYTF
TRBJ1-2,once,TRBV21-1,CASSKIVGPYGYTF
TRBJ2-1,few,TRBV6-1,CASSPGQPPYNEQFF
TRBJ2-1,NA,TRBV7-3,CASSSSVSYNEQFF
TRBJ2-3,few,TRBV4-1,CASSRDGGASTDTQYF
TRBJ1-2,few,TRBV7-3,CASSSGQGYGYTF
TRBJ2-7,NA,TRBV11-3,CASSRDREGEQYF
TRBJ2-3,NA,TRBV5-1,CASSPSTSGRTDTQYF
TRBJ1-5,NA,TRBV2,CASSAIDSYSNQPQHF
TRBJ2-3,NA,TRBV5-1,CASSLAWGQITDTQYF